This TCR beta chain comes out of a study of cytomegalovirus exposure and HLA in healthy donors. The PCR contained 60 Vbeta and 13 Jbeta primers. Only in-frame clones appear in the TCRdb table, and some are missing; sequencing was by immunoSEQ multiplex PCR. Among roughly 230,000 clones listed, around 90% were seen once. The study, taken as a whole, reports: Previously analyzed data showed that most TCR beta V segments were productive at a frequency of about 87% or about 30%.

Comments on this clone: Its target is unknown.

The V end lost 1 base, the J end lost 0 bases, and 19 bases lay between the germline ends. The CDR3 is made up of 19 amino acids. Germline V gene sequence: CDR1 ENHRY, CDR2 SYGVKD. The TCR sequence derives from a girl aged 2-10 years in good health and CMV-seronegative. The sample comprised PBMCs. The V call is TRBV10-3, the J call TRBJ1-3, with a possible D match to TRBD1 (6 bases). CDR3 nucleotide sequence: TGTGCCATCAGTGAGTATGGGGGCAGCTTCACCTCCTCTGGAAACACCATATATTTT. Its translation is CAISEYGGSFTSSGNTIYF.